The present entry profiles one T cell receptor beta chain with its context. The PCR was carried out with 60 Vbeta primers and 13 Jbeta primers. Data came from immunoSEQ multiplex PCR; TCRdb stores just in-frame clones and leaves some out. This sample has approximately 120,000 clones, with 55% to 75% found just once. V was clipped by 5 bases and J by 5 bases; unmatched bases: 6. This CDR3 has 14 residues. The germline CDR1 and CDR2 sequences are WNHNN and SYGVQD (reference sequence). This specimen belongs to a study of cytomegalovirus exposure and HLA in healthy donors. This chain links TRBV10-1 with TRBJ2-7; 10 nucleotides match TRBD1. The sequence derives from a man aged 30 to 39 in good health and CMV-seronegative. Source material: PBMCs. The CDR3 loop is CASSYPGTGDEQYF. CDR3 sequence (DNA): TGCGCCAGCAGTTATCCAGGGACAGGGGACGAGCAGTACTTC.